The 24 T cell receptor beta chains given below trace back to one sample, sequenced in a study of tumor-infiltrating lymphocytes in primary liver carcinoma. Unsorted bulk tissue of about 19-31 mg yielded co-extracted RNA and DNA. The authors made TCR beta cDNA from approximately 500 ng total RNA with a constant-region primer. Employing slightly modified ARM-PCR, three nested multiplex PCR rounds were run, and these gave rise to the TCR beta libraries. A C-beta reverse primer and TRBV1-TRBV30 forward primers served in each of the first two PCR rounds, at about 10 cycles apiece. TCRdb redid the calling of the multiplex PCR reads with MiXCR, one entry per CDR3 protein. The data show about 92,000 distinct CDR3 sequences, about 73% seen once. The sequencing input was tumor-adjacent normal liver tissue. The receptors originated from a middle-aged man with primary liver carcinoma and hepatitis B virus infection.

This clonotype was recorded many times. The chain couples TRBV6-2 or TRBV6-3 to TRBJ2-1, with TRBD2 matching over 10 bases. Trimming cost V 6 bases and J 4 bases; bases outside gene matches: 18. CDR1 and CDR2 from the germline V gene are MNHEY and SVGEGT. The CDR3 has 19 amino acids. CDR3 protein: CASSRSSGSPVRRYNEQFF. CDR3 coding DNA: TGTGCCAGCAGCCGGTCTAGCGGGAGCCCCGTTAGGAGGTACAATGAGCAGTTCTTC.

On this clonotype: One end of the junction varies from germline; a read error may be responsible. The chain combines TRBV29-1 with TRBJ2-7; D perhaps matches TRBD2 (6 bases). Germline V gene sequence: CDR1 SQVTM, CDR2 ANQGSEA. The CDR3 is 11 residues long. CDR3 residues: CCGVTGGEQCF. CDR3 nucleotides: TGCTGCGGGGTCACAGGTGGTGAGCAGTGCTTC.

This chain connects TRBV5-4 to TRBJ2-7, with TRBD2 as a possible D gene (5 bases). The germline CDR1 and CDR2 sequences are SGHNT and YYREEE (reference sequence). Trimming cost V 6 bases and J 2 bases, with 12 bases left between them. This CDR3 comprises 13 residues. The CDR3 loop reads CASNTRLTYEQYF. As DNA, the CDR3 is TGTGCCAGCAATACACGACTAACCTACGAGCAGTACTTC.

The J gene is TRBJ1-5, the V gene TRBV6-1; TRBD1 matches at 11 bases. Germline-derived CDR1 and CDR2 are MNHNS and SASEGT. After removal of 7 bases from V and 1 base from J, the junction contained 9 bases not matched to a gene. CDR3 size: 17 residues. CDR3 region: CASTIWTGGASNQPQHF. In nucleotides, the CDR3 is TGTGCCAGCACCATCTGGACAGGGGGCGCGAGCAATCAGCCCCAGCATTTT.

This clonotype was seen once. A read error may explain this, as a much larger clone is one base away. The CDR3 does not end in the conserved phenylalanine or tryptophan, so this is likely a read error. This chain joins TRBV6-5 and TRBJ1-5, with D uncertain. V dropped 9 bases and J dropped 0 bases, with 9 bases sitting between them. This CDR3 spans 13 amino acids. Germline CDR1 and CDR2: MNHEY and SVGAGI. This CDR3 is CASQPYSNQPQHL. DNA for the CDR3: TGTGCCAGTCAGCCTTATAGCAATCAGCCCCAGCATCTT.

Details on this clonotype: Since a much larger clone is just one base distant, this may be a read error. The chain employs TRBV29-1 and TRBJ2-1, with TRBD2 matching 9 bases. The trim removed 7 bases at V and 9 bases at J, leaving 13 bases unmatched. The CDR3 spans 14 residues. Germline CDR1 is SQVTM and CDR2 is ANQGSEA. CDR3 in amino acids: CSALGLAGFGEQFF. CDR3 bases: TGCAGCGCCCTGGGACTAGCTGGGTTCGGTGAGCAGTTCTTC.

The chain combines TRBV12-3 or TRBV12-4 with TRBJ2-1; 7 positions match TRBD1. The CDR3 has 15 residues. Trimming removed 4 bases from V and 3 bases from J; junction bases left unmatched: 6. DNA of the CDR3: TGTGCCAGCAGTTGTAGCAGGGGGAACTACAATGAGCAGTTCTTC. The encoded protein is CASSCSRGNYNEQFF.

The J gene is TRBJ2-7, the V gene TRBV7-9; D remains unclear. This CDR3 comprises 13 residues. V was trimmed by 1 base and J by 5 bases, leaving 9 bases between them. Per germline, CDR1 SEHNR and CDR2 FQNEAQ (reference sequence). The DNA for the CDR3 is TGTGCCAGCAGCTTAGGACTTTCCAACGAGCAGTACTTC. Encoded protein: CASSLGLSNEQYF.

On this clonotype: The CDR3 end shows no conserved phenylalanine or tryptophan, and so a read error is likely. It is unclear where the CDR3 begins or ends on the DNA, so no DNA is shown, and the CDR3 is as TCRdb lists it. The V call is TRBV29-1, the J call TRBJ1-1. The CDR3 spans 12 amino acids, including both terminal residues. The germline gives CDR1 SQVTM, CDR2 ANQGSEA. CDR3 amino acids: CSVGKGSTETFY.

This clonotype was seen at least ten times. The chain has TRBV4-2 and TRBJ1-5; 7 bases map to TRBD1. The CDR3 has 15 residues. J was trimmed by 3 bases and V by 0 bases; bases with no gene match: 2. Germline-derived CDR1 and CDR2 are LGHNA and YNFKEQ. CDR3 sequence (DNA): TGTGCCAGCAGCCAAGATGGACAGGTCAATCAGCCCCAGCATTTT. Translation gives CASSQDGQVNQPQHF.

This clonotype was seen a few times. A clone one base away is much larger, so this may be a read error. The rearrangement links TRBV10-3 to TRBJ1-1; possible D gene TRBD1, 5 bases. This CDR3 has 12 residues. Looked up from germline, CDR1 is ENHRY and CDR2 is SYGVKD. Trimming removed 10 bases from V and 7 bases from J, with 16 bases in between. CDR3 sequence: CATQRGSDEAFF. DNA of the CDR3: TGTGCCACCCAGAGGGGCAGCGATGAAGCTTTCTTT.

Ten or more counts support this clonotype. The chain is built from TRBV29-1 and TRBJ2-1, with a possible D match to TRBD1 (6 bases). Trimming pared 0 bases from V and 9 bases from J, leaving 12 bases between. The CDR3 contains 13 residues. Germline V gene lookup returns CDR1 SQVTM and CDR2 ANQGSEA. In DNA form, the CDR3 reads TGCAGCGTTGAAGATACAGGGTTGGGTGAGCAGTTCTTC. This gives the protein CSVEDTGLGEQFF.

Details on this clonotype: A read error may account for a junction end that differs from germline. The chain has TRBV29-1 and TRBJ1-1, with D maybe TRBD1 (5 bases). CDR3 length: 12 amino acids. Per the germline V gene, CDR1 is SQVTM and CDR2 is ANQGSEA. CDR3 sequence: CSIGKGSTEDFF. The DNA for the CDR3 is TGCAGCATTGGGAAGGGGAGCACTGAAGATTTCTTT.

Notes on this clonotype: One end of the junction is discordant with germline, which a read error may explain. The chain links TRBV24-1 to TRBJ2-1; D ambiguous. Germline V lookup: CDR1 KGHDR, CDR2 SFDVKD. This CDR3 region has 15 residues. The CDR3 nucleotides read TGTGCCATCAGTGATTCGCGGTCCTCCTTAAGCGAGCAGTTCTTC. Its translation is CAISDSRSSLSEQFF.

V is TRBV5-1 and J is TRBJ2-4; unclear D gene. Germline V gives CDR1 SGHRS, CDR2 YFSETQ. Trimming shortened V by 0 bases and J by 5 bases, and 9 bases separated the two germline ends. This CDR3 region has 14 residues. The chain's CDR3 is CASSLGSLENIQYF. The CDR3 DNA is TGCGCCAGCAGCTTGGGGAGTCTAGAAAACATTCAGTACTTC. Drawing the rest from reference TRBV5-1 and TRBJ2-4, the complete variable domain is KAGVTQTPRYLIKTRGQQVTLSCSPISGHRSVSWYQQTPGQGLQFLFEYFSETQRNKGNFPGRFSGRQFSNSRSEMNVSTLELGDSALYLCASSLGSLENIQYFGAGTRLSVL.

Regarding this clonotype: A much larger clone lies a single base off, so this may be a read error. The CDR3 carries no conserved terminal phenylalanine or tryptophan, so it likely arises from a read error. CDR3 DNA: TGCGCCAGCAGCCAAGATAGAGGGCCGGGGAACGAGCAGTACCTC. Its protein is CASSQDRGPGNEQYL. The chain links TRBV4-1 to TRBJ2-7; D perhaps matches TRBD2 (5 bases). The CDR3 is made up of 15 amino acids. With 0 bases removed from V and 5 bases from J, the gap between germline ends came to 14 bases. CDR1 and CDR2 (germline): MGHRA, YSYEKL.

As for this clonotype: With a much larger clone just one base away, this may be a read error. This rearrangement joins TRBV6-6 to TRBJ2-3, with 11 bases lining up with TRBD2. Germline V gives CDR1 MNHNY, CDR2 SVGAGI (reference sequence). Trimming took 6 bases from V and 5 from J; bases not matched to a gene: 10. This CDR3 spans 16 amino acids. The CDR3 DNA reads TGTGCCAGCAGGCAAGGACTAGCGGGTCTTGGAGATACGCAGTATTTT. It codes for CASRQGLAGLGDTQYF.

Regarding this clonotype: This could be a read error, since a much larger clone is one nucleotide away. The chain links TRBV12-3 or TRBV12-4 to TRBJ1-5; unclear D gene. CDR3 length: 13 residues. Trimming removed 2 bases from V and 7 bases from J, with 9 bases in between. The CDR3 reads CASSLMVDQPQHF. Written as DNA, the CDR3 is TGTGCCAGCAGTTTAATGGTAGACCAGCCCCAGCATTTT.

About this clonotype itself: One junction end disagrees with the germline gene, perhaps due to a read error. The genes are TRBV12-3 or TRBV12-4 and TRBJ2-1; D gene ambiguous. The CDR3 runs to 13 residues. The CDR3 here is CAGRPRAVGDQFF. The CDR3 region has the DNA TGTGCCGGCAGACCCCGAGCCGTGGGTGACCAGTTCTTC.

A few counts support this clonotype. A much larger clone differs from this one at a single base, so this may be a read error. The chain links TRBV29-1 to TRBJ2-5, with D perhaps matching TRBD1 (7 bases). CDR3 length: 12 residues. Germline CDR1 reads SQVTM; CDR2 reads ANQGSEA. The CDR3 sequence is CRVGGGGKTQYF. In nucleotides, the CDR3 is TGCAGGGTTGGAGGGGGCGGTAAGACCCAGTACTTC. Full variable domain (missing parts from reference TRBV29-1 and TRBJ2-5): SAVISQKPSRDICQRGTSLTIQCQVDSQVTMMFWYRQQPGQSLTLIATANQGSEATYESGFVIDKFPISRPNLTFSTLTVSNMSPEDSSIYLCRVGGGGKTQYFGPGTRLLVL.

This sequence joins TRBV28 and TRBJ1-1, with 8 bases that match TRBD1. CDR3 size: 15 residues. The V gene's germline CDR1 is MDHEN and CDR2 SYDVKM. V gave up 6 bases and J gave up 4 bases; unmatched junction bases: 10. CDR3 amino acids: CASRTTGETSTEAFF. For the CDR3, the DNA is TGTGCCAGCAGAACGACAGGGGAGACCTCCACTGAAGCTTTCTTT.

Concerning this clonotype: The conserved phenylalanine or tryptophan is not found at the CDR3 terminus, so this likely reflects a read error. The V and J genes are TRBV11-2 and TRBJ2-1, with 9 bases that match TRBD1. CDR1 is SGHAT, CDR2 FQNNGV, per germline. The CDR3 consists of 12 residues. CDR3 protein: CAGSLQGAKQFS. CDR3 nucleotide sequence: TGTGCCGGCAGCTTACAGGGGGCGAAGCAGTTCTCC.

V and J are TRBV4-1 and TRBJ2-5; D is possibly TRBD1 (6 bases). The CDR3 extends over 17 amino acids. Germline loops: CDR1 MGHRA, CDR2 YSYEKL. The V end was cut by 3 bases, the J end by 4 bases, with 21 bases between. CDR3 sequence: CASSHREQGVELETQYF. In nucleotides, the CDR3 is TGCGCCAGCAGCCACCGAGAACAGGGAGTGGAGCTAGAGACCCAGTACTTC.

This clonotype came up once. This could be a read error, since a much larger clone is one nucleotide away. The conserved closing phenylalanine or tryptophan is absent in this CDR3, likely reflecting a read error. This CDR3 is CAWSPNPDTQYC. CDR3 bases: TGTGCCTGGAGCCCAAATCCAGATACGCAGTATTGT. V is TRBV30 and J is TRBJ2-3; no reliable D call. The V gene's germline CDR1 is GTSNPN and CDR2 SVGIG (reference sequence). V dropped 3 bases and J dropped 4 bases, with 8 bases sitting between them. The CDR3 sequence is 12 residues long.